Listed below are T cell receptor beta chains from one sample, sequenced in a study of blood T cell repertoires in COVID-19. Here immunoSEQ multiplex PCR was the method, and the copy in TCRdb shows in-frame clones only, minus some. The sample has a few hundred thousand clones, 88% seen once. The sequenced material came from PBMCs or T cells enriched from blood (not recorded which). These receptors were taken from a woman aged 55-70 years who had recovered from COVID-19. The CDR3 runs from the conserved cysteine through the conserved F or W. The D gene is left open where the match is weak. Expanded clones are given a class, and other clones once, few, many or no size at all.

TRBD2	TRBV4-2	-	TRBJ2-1	TGTGCCAGCAGCCTTCTAGCGGGGGCCTCCTACAATGAGCAGTTCTTC	CASSLLAGASYNEQFF
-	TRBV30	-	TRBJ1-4	TGTGCCTGGGCCGGACAGTTTGTAAATGAAAAACTGTTTTTT	CAWAGQFVNEKLFF
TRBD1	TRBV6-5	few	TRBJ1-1	TGTGCCAGCAGTCTCACCGGGACAGGGAACACTGAAGCTTTCTTT	CASSLTGTGNTEAFF
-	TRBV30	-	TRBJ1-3	TGTGCCTGGAGGACGGACAGTCACTCTGGAAACACCATATATTTT	CAWRTDSHSGNTIYF
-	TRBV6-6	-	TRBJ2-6	TGTGCCAGCAGTCCCTCCCAGAGGTACTCTGGGGCCAACGTCCTGACTTTC	CASSPSQRYSGANVLTF
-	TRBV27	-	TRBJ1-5	TGTGCCAGCAGTTTGTTGGCGGGCCCGGGGGGCAATCAGCCCCAGCATTTT	CASSLLAGPGGNQPQHF
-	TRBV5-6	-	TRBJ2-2	TGTGCCAGCAGCCCCCCTGTGCCGGTTAACACCGGGGAGCTGTTTTTT	CASSPPVPVNTGELFF
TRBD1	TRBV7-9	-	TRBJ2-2	TGTGCCAGCAGCTTCCCGGGACAGAGGAACACCGGGGAGCTGTTTTTT	CASSFPGQRNTGELFF
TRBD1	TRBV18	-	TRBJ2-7	TGTGCCAGCTCACCACTCTCCGGGACAGGGAAATACGAGCAGTACTTC	CASSPLSGTGKYEQYF
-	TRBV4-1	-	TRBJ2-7	TGCGCCAGCAGCCAAGATCGGGGGTTGGGGTACGAGCAGTACTTC	CASSQDRGLGYEQYF
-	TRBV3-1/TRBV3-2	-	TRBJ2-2	TGTGCCAGCGCAAAAGGAGGGGCAGGGGGCACCGGGGAGCTGTTTTTT	CASAKGGAGGTGELFF
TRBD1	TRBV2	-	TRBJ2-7	TGTGCCAGCAGTGAGGGACAGGCTCCTCTCTACGAGCAGTACTTC	CASSEGQAPLYEQYF
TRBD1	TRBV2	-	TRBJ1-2	TGTGCCAGCAGTCAGGGGGAGGTCGGCTACACCTTC	CASSQGEVGYTF
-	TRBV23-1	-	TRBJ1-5	TGCGCCAGCAGTCAAGGTCAGGGACTTAGGCAGCCCCAGCATTTT	CASSQGQGLRQPQHF
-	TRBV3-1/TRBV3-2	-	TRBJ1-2	TGTGCCAGCAGCCAAGTCTCTAATGGCTACACCTTC	CASSQVSNGYTF
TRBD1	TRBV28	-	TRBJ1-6	TGTGCCAGCAGTCCCCGGGACAGGTATAATTCACCCCTCCACTTT	CASSPRDRYNSPLHF
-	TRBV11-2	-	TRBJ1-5	TGTGCCAGCAGCCCCCGAGATAGCAATCAGCCCCAGCATTTT	CASSPRDSNQPQHF
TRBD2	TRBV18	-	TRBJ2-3	TGTGCCAGCTCACCTATAGCGGGGCGCACAGATACGCAGTATTTT	CASSPIAGRTDTQYF
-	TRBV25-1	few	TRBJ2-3	TGTGCCAGCAGCGACCCACAGGGAAATACGCAGTATTTT	CASSDPQGNTQYF
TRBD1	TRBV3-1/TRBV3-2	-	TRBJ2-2	TGTGCCAGCAGCCCTCGGGACAGACCCACCGGGGAGCTGTTTTTT	CASSPRDRPTGELFF
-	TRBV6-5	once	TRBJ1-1	TGTGCCAGCAGTTCCCGGGGGGCCGGAGGCACTGAAGCTTTCTTT	CASSSRGAGGTEAFF
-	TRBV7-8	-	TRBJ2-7	TGTGCCAGCAGCTCAGGACAGCCCTACGAGCAGTACTTC	CASSSGQPYEQYF
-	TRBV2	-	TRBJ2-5	TGTGCCACCCACCGAAGGGGGACCCAGTACTTC	CATHRRGTQYF
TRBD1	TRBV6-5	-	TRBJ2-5	TGTGCCAGCAGTTACTCGACAGGGTCGGGGGAGACCCAGTACTTC	CASSYSTGSGETQYF
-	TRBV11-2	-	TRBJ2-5	TGTGCCAGCAGCATAAGACAGACCCAAGAGACCCAGTACTTC	CASSIRQTQETQYF
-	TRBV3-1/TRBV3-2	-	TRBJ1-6	TGTGCCAGCAGCCAAAGAGACAGGAATAATTCACCCCTCCACTTT	CASSQRDRNNSPLHF
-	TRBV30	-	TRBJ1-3	TGTGCCTGGAGTGGATGGGGGGAAGAGACTGGAAACACCATATATTTT	CAWSGWGEETGNTIYF
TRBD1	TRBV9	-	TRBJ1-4	TGTGCCAGCAGCGTAGGGTCAGGGGGCAATGAAAAACTGTTTTTT	CASSVGSGGNEKLFF
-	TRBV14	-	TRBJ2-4	TGTGCCAGCAGCCAAGGAGGGAGGGGGAACATTCAGTACTTC	CASSQGGRGNIQYF
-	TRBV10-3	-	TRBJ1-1	TGTGCCATCGGGGCCTCAGTGGGGCAAACTGAAGCTTTCTTT	CAIGASVGQTEAFF
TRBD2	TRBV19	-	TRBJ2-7	TGTGCCAGTAGTACCATAGGACTAGCGGGCGAGCAGTACTTC	CASSTIGLAGEQYF
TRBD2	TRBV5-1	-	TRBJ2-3	TGCGCCAGCAGCTTGGGGGGACTAGCGGGGACCACAGATACGCAGTATTTT	CASSLGGLAGTTDTQYF
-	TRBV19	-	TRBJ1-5	TGTGCCAGTTCCAGGGATGGAGGGGGCAATCAGCCCCAGCATTTT	CASSRDGGGNQPQHF
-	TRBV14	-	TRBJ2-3	TGTGCCAGCAGCGGGAGACAGGCCTGGGATACGCAGTATTTT	CASSGRQAWDTQYF
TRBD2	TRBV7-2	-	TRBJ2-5	TGTGCCAGCAGCCGGGGGGGTCTACAAGAGACCCAGTACTTC	CASSRGGLQETQYF
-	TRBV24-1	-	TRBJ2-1	TGTGCCACCAGTGATTTCGGTTCCGGCTCCTACAATGAGCAGTTCTTC	CATSDFGSGSYNEQFF
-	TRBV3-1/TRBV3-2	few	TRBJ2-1	TGTGCCAGCAGCCAATATCAGGGGCTTAATGAGCAGTTCTTC	CASSQYQGLNEQFF
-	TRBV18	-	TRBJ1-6	TGTGCCAGCTCACCGCAGGGAAGCGCTAGTTCACCCCTCCACTTT	CASSPQGSASSPLHF
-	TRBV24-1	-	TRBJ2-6	TGTGCCACCAGTGATCCCGGCCCCAGGGGCTCTGGGGCCAACGTCCTGACTTTC	CATSDPGPRGSGANVLTF